This TCR beta chain emerged from a study of OX40 agonist ivuxolimab in advanced cancers. TCRdb's copy holds only in-frame clones and misses some; the assay was immunoSEQ multiplex PCR. The sample lists more than 80,000 clones; around nine tenths were seen once. Looked up from germline, CDR1 is WNHNN and CDR2 is SYGVQD (reference sequence). J was trimmed by 5 bases and V by 0 bases; bases with no gene match: 5. CDR3 length: 15 amino acids. V gene TRBV10-1 combines with J gene TRBJ2-7, with 9 bases fitting TRBD1. The material sequenced was CD4+ or CD8+ T cells sorted from blood, taken in a trial of the OX40 agonist ivuxolimab. The sequence was obtained from an adult with an advanced solid tumor such as melanoma, head and neck, liver or kidney cancer. The CDR3 bases are TGCGCCAGCAGTGAGTCACAGGGGGCTGTCGACGAGCAGTACTTC. It encodes CASSESQGAVDEQYF.